This T cell receptor (beta chain) was captured by sequencing in a study of shared clonotypes between healthy human individuals. Here immunoSEQ multiplex PCR was the method, and the copy in TCRdb shows in-frame clones only, minus some. The sample lists around 990,000 clones, 70% to 85% occurring once. CD45RA-negative memory and CD45RA+ naive subsets were split from the CD4+ cells. Notes on this clone: The antigen is not known.

Study-wide results and caveats: In contrast to clonotypes shared by all four donors, non-shared clonotypes had lower generation probabilities.

V trimming: 2 bases; J trimming: 6 bases; junction bases outside the gene matches: 7. Germline V gene sequence: CDR1 MNHEY, CDR2 SMNVEV (reference sequence). The CDR3 loop spans 15 amino acids. This sequence was found in a man between 18 and 29 years old in good health. Some clones in this sample may be carry-over from other donors' samples. The chain is built from TRBV27 and TRBJ1-5; 7 positions match TRBD1. Material for sequencing was memory CD4+ T cells from PBMCs. Subset here: CD45RA-negative fraction. The CDR3: CASSLVGRGAQPQHF. The CDR3 region has the DNA TGTGCCAGCAGTTTAGTCGGCAGGGGGGCTCAGCCCCAGCATTTT.